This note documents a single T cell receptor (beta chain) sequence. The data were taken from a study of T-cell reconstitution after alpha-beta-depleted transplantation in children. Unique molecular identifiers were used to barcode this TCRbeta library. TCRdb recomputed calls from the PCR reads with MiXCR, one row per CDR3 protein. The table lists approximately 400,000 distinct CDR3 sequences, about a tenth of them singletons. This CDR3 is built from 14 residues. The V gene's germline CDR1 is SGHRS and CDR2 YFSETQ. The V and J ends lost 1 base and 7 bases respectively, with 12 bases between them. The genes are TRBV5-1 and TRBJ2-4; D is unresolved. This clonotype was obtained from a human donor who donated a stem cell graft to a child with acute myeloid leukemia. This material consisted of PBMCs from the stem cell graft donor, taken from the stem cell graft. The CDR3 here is CASSLNLADNIQYF. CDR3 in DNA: TGCGCCAGCAGCTTGAACTTGGCAGATAACATTCAGTACTTC.